This TCR beta chain was retrieved from a study of blood T cell repertoires in COVID-19. On the study more broadly: The United States, Italy and Spain provided the acute and convalescent COVID-19 samples.

How the authors handled the data: By means of reference gene primer amplification, nucleated cell counts were estimated. TCRdb keeps only in-frame clones here, not all; method: immunoSEQ multiplex PCR. D and trimming come from the DNA, and the V and J calls and clone size come from that table. The sample includes more than 70,000 clones, roughly nine tenths seen only once; the top ten take about 3%. Germline values: CDR1 SGHNT, CDR2 YYREEE (reference sequence). This CDR3 spans 17 amino acids. With V trimmed by 0 bases and J by 4 bases, 9 bases remained unmatched. The TCR sequence derives from a woman aged 50 to 60 with active or convalescent COVID-19. Input material: peripheral blood. V gene TRBV5-4 combines with J gene TRBJ1-3; 8 nucleotides match TRBD1. Here the CDR3 reads CASSLGGPTGAGNTIYF. The CDR3 coding sequence is TGTGCCAGCAGCTTGGGTGGGCCGACAGGGGCGGGAAACACCATATATTTT.